This TCR beta chain was sequenced for a study of blood T cells in healthy people across ages (dated by TCRdb to the mid-2010s). General notes on the study: In model experiments, template switching captured about one uniquely barcoded TCR beta cDNA molecule for every two T cells. To avoid experimental bias, donors of different ages were spread randomly across the sequencing lanes. To track age-related changes in TCR beta repertoire diversity, the study relied on deep sequencing normalized with unique cDNA molecular identifiers. Two additional independent replicas of 1 million unique cDNA reads from the same blood draw were analyzed for two donors (one aged 18 to 29 and one aged 80 or older). Four age groups were formed from the donors: young (average approximately 16 years), middle-aged (less than 40), aged (around 62) and long-lived (82).

V is cut back by 3 bases and J by 1 base, with 7 bases in the junction unmatched. Via the germline V gene (reference sequence), CDR1 is DFQATT and CDR2 SNEGSKA. The cysteine opens and the phenylalanine closes a CDR3 of 16 amino acids. Only CDR3 DNA is held: 48 bases, read in frame from base 1. What the work shows at the level of the full study, not this receptor alone: Estimates of total diversity based on one million sequenced T cells were considered lower bounds and underestimates. Compared with the aged group, the long-lived group had more naive CD4+ T cells, fewer expanded clones and increased TCR diversity, suggesting age selection. As age increased, observed TCR beta diversity per million T cells dropped in a roughly linear way, and a significant reduction was already evident by age about 40. Observed TCR beta diversity correlated strongly with the percentage of naive T cells measured by flow cytometry. Donor CMV infection status was unknown, potentially confounding age-related changes in expanded clonotypes. Conclusive comparison of naive and antigen-experienced compartments was prevented by the profiling of bulk unsorted PBMCs.

Donors were about 36 systemically healthy Caucasian individuals from Russia aged roughly 6 to 90 years. Ten milliliters of peripheral blood were drawn from each donor into EDTA-treated Vacutainer tubes. Ficoll-Paque density-gradient centrifugation was used to isolate PBMCs, with at least 6 million per sample. Trizol reagent was used to extract total RNA from PBMCs, with at least 5.5 micrograms per sample. Naive CD45RAhigh/CD27high T cell percentages were measured by flow cytometry on a PBMC aliquot from every donor. Receptor amplification or capture employed 5' RACE. This sample was sequenced with an Illumina HiSeq 2500. A second roughly 6 to 12 cycle PCR used a sample-barcoded 5' primer and a J-beta primer mix. A unique molecular identifier was introduced onto each TCR beta cDNA molecule by a template-switch 5' adaptor carrying 12 random nucleotides. Each sample yielded at least 2.5 million CDR3-containing paired-end reads. All of the RNA was converted into first-strand cDNA using the Mint cDNA synthesis kit, with a TRBC-specific oligonucleotide serving as the primer. All cDNA was treated with uracil-DNA glycosylase and then went through a first 18-cycle PCR with the universal primers M1SS and BC2_uni_R. Per the authors' processing: For normalization, 1 million high-quality reads were randomly selected from each sample, with every read carrying a distinct molecular identifier. Instead of being binned into consensus sequences, reads that shared molecular identifiers were thrown out. MiTCR, with a Q25 quality threshold and the strictest error-elimination algorithm, was used for CDR3 identification, clonotype clustering and error correction. A nonparametric unseen species model with Euler transformation was used to estimate lower-bound total TCR beta diversity. The raw public data were reprocessed by TCRdb itself: fastp quality trimming at Q25, MiXCR clonotype calling, in-frame beta chains only. All rows with the same CDR3 protein become a single entry with the most common DNA and genes. None of the V and J calls come from the authors' own analysis; TCRdb made them. A total of approximately 680,000 distinct CDR3 sequences appear in this sample, roughly 30% of them only once. 15% of the sample is held by the ten biggest clonotypes.

This clonotype was detected ten times or more. Its antigen remains unidentified. Base quality data are lacking; no much larger clone is found one base away. The rearrangement joined TRBV20-1 to TRBJ2-3, with 10 central nucleotides matching TRBD1. What was sequenced was blood. The sequence derives from an elderly woman in good health. Donor details come from another sample of the same person, matched by shared clones. CDR3 sequence: CSASLGTGEGTDTQYF. The nucleotides read TGCAGTGCTAGCTTAGGGACAGGGGAGGGCACAGATACGCAGTATTTT.